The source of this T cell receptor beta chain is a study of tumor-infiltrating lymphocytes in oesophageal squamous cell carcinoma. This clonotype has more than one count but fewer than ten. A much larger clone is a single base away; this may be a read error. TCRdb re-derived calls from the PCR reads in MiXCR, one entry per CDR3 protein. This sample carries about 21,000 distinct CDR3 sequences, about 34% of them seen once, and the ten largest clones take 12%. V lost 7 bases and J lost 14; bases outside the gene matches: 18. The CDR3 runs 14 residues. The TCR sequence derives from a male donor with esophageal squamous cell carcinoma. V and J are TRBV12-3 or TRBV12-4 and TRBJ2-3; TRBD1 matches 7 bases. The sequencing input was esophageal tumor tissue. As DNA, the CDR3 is TGTGCCAGCACAGACAGGGAGAACACCGGGGAGCTGTATTTT. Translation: CASTDRENTGELYF.